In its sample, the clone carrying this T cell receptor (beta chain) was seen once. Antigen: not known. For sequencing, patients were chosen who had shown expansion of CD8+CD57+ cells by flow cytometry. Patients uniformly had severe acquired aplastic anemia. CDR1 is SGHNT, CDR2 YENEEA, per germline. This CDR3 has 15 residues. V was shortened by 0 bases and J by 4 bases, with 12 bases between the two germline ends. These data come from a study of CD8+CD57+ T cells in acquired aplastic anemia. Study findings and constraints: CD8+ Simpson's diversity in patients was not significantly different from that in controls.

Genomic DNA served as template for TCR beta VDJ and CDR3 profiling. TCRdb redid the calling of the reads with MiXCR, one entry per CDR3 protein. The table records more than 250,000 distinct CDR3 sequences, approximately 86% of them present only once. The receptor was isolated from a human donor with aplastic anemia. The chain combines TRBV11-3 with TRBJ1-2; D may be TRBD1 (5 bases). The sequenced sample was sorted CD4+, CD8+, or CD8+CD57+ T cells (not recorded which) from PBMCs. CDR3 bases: TGTGCCAGCAGCTTAGATCTGACAGTTTCCTATGGCTACACCTTC. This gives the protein CASSLDLTVSYGYTF.